This record concerns one T cell receptor (beta chain) sequence. This clone showed up many times. Its antigen remains undetermined. Per-base qualities were not stored, and no clone one base away is much larger. Additional DNA sequences in this sample encode the identical CDR3. The CDR3 spans 12 residues, from the cysteine through the phenylalanine. CDR3 DNA is the only sequence kept; it has 36 bases, read in frame from the first base. Via the germline V gene, CDR1 is SGHTA and CDR2 FQGNSA. Between the V and J ends, shortened by 5 bases and 2 bases respectively, the junction contains 6 bases. The entry originates in a study of blood T cell repertoires in COVID-19 (dated by TCRdb to about 2020). With regard to the full study: The collaborator samples originated in the United States, Italy and Spain and spanned the acute and convalescent phases of COVID-19. The sample metadata nearly always contained a de-identified subject ID, COVID-19 status, age in years and sex. Subjects who had been exposed to COVID-19, were actively infected with it, or had recovered from it provided the deeply sampled blood TCRbeta repertoires that made up the dataset. The samples were drawn from the first 160 participants of the ongoing ImmuneRACE study and from 1,200 or so subjects provided by 6 global collaborators. The prospective study material was composed of cDNA or gDNA derived from T cells, B-cell-depleted T cells, or PBMCs. The repertoires were released in a freely available public database intended as a resource for research on the immune response to SARS-CoV-2. Where available, HLA class I and class II types were obtained from metadata supplied by the sample provider rather than from assay-based typing. The study at large found these results: The amount of clinical and demographic metadata varied by source and participant and was provided uncurated.

The immunoSEQ Assay, a bias-controlled multiplex PCR, was used to amplify TCRbeta CDR3 regions from genomic DNA. Processing in the source paper ran as follows. The number of nucleated cells in each sample was estimated by amplification of reference gene primers within the assay. Sequence reads were collapsed and filtered to measure the absolute abundance of every unique TCRbeta CDR3 rearrangement. For each sample, productive Simpson clonality was calculated by taking the square root of Simpson's diversity index across productive rearrangements. Sourced from immuneACCESS, this table was stored by TCRdb with only in-frame sequences that have V and J called. A share of the clones is absent; for the studies checked, an unresolved V gene accounts for under half, and the remainder has no known explanation. That table furnishes V, J and clone size, whereas the DNA furnished D and trimming. This sample has a few hundred thousand clones in its table, and 70% to 90% of those were observed once. The ten largest clones take up around 6.3% of the sample.

Participants in the prospective study were aged roughly 18 to 95 years, lived in 20 to 30 United States geographic areas, and enrolled through a virtual design. In the prospective study, participants were assigned to cohorts based on the clinical history participants reported in a screening survey and a study questionnaire. Exposed participants had been in contact, within 2 weeks of entering the study, with a person who had a PCR-confirmed or clinician-diagnosed case of COVID-19. Mobile phlebotomists in the prospective study collected whole blood, serum and a nasopharyngeal or oropharyngeal swab from every participant. Participants in the prospective study had the option to provide additional blood draws and questionnaires over a roughly 2-month period. Before DNA extraction, prospective study blood samples were shipped either frozen or at room temperature.

Recombination connected TRBV7-2 to TRBJ1-1, with the D gene not confidently named. The sequenced sample consisted of PBMCs or T cells enriched from blood (not recorded which). This TCR was sampled from a woman aged 50 to 65 who had been exposed to COVID-19. The base sequence is TGTGCCAGCAGCGTCCAAAACACTGAAGCTTTCTTT. This encodes CASSVQNTEAFF.